This entry describes one T cell receptor (beta chain). The data were obtained in a study of control samples from healthy donors and cancer patients. Produced via immunoSEQ multiplex PCR; TCRdb's table is partial and in-frame only. This sample has about 140,000 clones, with about 86% found just once. CDR3 length: 16 residues. V gave up 2 bases and J gave up 4 bases; unmatched junction bases: 8. CDR1 and CDR2 (germline): GTSNPN, SVGIG (reference sequence). The sequenced sample was blood. The chain combines TRBV30 with TRBJ2-5, with TRBD2 matching over 12 bases. The sequence was collected from a man aged 18 to 30 in good health. In DNA, the CDR3 is TGTGCCTGGAGTACACTAGCGGGGGGCGTTGGAGAGACCCAGTACTTC. Translation: CAWSTLAGGVGETQYF.